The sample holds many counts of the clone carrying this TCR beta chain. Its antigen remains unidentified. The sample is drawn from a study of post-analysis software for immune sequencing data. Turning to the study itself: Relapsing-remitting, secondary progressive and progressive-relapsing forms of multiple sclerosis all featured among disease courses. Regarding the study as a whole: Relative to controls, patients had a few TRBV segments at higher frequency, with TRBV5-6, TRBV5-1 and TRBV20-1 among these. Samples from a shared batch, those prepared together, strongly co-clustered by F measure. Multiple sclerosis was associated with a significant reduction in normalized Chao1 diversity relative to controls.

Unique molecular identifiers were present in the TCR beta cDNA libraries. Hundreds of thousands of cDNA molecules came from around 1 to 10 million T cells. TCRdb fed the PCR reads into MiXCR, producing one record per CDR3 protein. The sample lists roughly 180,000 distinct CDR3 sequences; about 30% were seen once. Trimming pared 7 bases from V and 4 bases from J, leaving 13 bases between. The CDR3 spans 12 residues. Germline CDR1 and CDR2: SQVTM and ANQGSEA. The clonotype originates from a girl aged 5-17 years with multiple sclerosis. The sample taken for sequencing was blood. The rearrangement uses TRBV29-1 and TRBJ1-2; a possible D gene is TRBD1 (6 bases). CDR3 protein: CSGGGMGYGYTF. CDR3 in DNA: TGCAGCGGGGGGGGCATGGGCTATGGCTACACCTTC.